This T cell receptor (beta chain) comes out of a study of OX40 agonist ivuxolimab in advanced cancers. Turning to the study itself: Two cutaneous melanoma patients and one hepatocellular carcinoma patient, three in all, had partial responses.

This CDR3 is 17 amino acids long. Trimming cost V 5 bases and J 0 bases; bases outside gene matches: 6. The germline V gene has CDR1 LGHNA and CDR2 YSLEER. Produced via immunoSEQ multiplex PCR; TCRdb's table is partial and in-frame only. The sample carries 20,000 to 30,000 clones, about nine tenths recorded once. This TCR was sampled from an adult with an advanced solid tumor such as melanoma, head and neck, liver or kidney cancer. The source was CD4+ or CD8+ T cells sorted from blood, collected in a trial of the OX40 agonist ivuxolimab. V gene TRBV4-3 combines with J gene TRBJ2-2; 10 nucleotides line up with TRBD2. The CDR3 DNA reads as TGCGCCAGCAGCGCCCGGACTAGCGGACCGAACACCGGGGAGCTGTTTTTT. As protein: CASSARTSGPNTGELFF.